This T cell receptor beta chain is from a study of T cells expressing NK-cell markers. Reprocessing the 5' RACE reads, TCRdb reports a single entry for every CDR3 protein and omits DNA. This sample's table has 400,000 to 500,000 distinct CDR3 sequences. CDR3 length: 13 residues. CDR1 and CDR2 from the germline V gene are LGHNA and YSLEER. V gene TRBV4-3 combines with J gene TRBJ2-1. This receptor was obtained from a woman between 18 and 70 years old in good health. Sequencing was performed on blood T cells: a sorted CD56 or NKG2C T cell subset, CD4+ or CD8+ T cells, or bulk PBMC T cells (not recorded which). The CDR3 is CASSFNTDNEQFF.